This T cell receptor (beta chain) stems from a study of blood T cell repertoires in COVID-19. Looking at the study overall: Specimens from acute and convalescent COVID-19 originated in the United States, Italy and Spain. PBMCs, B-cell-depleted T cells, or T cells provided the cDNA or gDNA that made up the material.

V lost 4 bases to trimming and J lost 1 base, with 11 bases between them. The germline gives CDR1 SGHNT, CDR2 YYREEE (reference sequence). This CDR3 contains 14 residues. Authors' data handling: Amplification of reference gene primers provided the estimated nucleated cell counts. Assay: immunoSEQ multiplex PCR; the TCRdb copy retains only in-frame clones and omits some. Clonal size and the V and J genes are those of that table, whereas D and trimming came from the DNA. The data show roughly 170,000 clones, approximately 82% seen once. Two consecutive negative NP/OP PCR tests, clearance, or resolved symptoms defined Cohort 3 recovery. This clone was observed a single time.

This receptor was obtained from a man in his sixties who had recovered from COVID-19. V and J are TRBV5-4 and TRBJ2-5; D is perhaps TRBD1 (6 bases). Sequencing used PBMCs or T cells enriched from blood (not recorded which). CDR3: CASSRTGTQETQYF. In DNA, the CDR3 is TGTGCCAGCAGCCGAACAGGGACCCAAGAGACCCAGTACTTC.